The 21 T cell receptor beta chains listed next were all sequenced from one sample in a study of shared clonotypes between healthy human individuals (dated by TCRdb to 2020 to 2022). Preparation of the library involved the immunoSEQ multiplex PCR assay. Drawn from immuneACCESS, this table holds only the in-frame rearrangements with V and J called that TCRdb kept. Clones are partly lost; checked studies trace under half to an unresolved V gene and leave the rest unexplained. Here the sample has about 2.2 million clones; around 93% occur a single time. Of the sample, about 1.7% is held by the ten largest clones. For the CD8 naive samples, CD45RO-negative cells were positively selected for CCR7, yielding a CD45RA+CCR7+ population from which TemRA cells were excluded. The sample taken for sequencing was naive CD8+ T cells from PBMCs. This specimen's cell subset or site label, per the study, means: CD45RA+CCR7+. Receptor source: a man aged 18 to 35 in good health. Some clones in this sample may be carry-over from other donors' samples.

In the case of this clone: The same CDR3 can be traced to other DNA sequences in this sample. The chain has TRBV29-1 and TRBJ2-7; 9 bases agree with TRBD2. This CDR3 is 12 amino acids long. Germline-derived CDR1 and CDR2 are SQVTM and ANQGSEA. Unmatched junction bases numbered 3, after V lost 7 bases and J lost 2 bases. The DNA of the CDR3 is TGCAGCGGTTTAGCGGGAGCCTACGAGCAGTACTTC. This codes for CSGLAGAYEQYF.

J is TRBJ2-2 and V is TRBV28; 10 bases are a match to TRBD2. Germline CDR1 and CDR2: MDHEN and SYDVKM. This CDR3 has 18 amino acids. J lost 6 bases, V lost 3 bases, and 13 bases had no gene match. CDR3 loop: CASSFSASGRGNAGELFF. The CDR3 region has the DNA TGTGCCAGCAGTTTCTCGGCTAGCGGGAGAGGTAACGCCGGGGAGCTGTTTTTT.

This clone was recorded a few times. The genes are TRBV27 and TRBJ1-1; D is perhaps TRBD1 (6 bases). This CDR3 region has 14 residues. Trimming stripped 4 bases from V and 5 bases from J, with 14 bases between. The germline CDR1 and CDR2 sequences are MNHEY and SMNVEV (reference sequence). CDR3 nucleotide sequence: TGTGCCAGCAGTTGGTTGGGGGGCAGTACTGAAGCTTTCTTT. This codes for CASSWLGGSTEAFF.

The rearrangement uses TRBV6-5 and TRBJ2-7; D is uncertain. The V end was cut by 6 bases, the J end by 1 base, with 13 bases between. This CDR3 comprises 14 residues. Looked up from germline, CDR1 is MNHEY and CDR2 is SVGAGI. The CDR3 DNA is TGTGCCAGCAGACAAGCCTACTTATCCTACGAGCAGTACTTC. As protein: CASRQAYLSYEQYF.

This rearrangement joins TRBV27 to TRBJ1-4, with 9 nucleotides matching TRBD1. The junction had 5 bases not matched to a gene; V was cut back by 4 bases and J by 2 bases. Germline CDR1 is MNHEY and CDR2 is SMNVEV (reference sequence). CDR3 size: 16 residues. CDR3 residues: CASSSRTGATNEKLFF. DNA for the CDR3: TGTGCCAGCAGTTCCAGGACAGGGGCCACTAATGAAAAACTGTTTTTT.

The V gene is TRBV10-2, the J gene TRBJ2-7; 8 bases agree with TRBD2. Germline lookup yields CDR1 WSHSY and CDR2 SAAADI. This CDR3 spans 14 amino acids. J was trimmed by 2 bases and V by 6 bases; bases with no gene match: 6. The CDR3 region has the DNA TGCGCCAGCAGGGGTCTAGCGGGTGCCTACGAGCAGTACTTC. Protein: CASRGLAGAYEQYF.

In the case of this clone: This sample also contains other DNA sequences that code for the same CDR3. The chain has TRBV28 and TRBJ2-3, with a possible D match to TRBD2 (6 bases). Germline-derived CDR1 and CDR2 are MDHEN and SYDVKM. This CDR3 spans 13 amino acids. V was shortened by 6 bases and J by 3 bases, with 10 bases between the two germline ends. CDR3 in amino acids: CASSPLATDTQYF. The CDR3 coding sequence is TGTGCCAGCAGCCCCCTAGCGACAGATACGCAGTATTTT.

This clone came up once. The chain couples TRBV10-1 to TRBJ2-1; the match to TRBD2 covers 8 bases. The CDR3 spans 18 residues. Germline values: CDR1 WNHNN, CDR2 SYGVQD (reference sequence). The V gene end was trimmed by 2 bases and the J gene end by 4 bases; junction bases not matched to a gene: 13. CDR3: CASSEGRREGRWYNEQFF. The DNA for the CDR3 is TGCGCCAGCAGTGAGGGGCGACGGGAGGGCCGATGGTACAATGAGCAGTTCTTC.

The chain uses TRBV2 and TRBJ2-7; D is unresolved. Per the germline V gene, CDR1 is SNHLY and CDR2 is FYNNEI. V shed 3 bases and J shed 6 bases, with 9 bases lying between them. The CDR3 length is 12 residues. The CDR3 coding sequence is TGTGCCAGCAGTGATCGGACCGGCGAGCAGTACTTC. It translates to CASSDRTGEQYF.

Of note for this clone: The same CDR3 also results from other DNA sequences found in this sample. The rearrangement links TRBV4-3 to TRBJ2-3, with D unresolved. V was trimmed by 0 bases and J by 6 bases, leaving 4 bases between them. The length of the CDR3 is 12 residues. In germline, CDR1 is LGHNA, CDR2 YSLEER. The CDR3 spells CASSQESDTQYF. CDR3 in DNA: TGCGCCAGCAGCCAAGAGTCCGATACGCAGTATTTT.

Details on this clone: The sample contains more than one DNA sequence encoding this CDR3. The chain combines TRBV28 with TRBJ2-4, with D unresolved. The V gene's germline CDR1 is MDHEN and CDR2 SYDVKM. Trimming removed 5 bases from V and 1 base from J, with 9 bases in between. The CDR3 is 14 amino acids. The DNA of the CDR3 is TGTGCCAGCAGTCTCGGCCTCGCCAAAAACATTCAGTACTTC. Amino acids: CASSLGLAKNIQYF.

The chain has TRBV28 and TRBJ2-6; possibly TRBD1 for D (6 bases). The CDR3 covers 14 residues. Germline lookup yields CDR1 MDHEN and CDR2 SYDVKM. The germline V and J ends were trimmed by 6 bases and 11 bases, with 17 bases remaining between them. The CDR3 sequence: CASSLAGTLDVLTF. The CDR3 DNA sequence: TGTGCCAGCAGCCTAGCCGGGACACTCGACGTCCTGACTTTC.

This clone was recorded once. For the CDR3, the DNA is TGCGCCAGCAGCCCCCGACAGGGGAATATGAACACTGAAGCTTTCTTT. Protein: CASSPRQGNMNTEAFF. The chain combines TRBV5-1 with TRBJ1-1, with 8 bases fitting TRBD1. The germline V gene has CDR1 SGHRS and CDR2 YFSETQ. V gave up 4 bases and J gave up 0 bases; unmatched junction bases: 8. This CDR3 comprises 16 residues.

This rearrangement joins TRBV28 to TRBJ2-7; 7 bases align to TRBD1. Trimming at V came to 8 bases and at J to 0 bases, leaving 7 bases not matched to a gene. The germline V gene has CDR1 MDHEN and CDR2 SYDVKM. This CDR3 has 14 amino acids. The CDR3 DNA reads TGTGCCAGCCACAGGGGAATGAGCTCCTACGAGCAGTACTTC. Encoded protein: CASHRGMSSYEQYF. The whole variable domain, filled in from reference TRBV28 and TRBJ2-7, reads DVKVTQSSRYLVKRTGEKVFLECVQDMDHENMFWYRQDPGLGLRLIYFSYDVKMKEKGDIPEGYSVSREKKERFSLILESASTNQTSMYLCASHRGMSSYEQYFGPGTRLTVT.

The chain is built from TRBV6-6 and TRBJ2-7; D might be TRBD2 (5 bases). The V gene lost 0 bases and the J gene lost 5 bases, with 17 bases spanning the gap. The CDR3 is 16 amino acids. Germline CDR1 reads MNHNY; CDR2 reads SVGAGI (reference sequence). The CDR3, as DNA: TGTGCCAGCAGTTACTCCCGTTCCCCGGGTAGCGACGAGCAGTACTTC. The encoded protein is CASSYSRSPGSDEQYF.

The CDR3 protein is CASSPEGGSGYNEQFF. The CDR3, as DNA: TGTGCCAGCAGCCCCGAGGGGGGGTCGGGCTACAATGAGCAGTTCTTC. V usage is TRBV13 and J usage is TRBJ2-1, with a weak D call TRBD2 (7 bases). The CDR3 is 16 residues long. Between the trimmed V and J ends, which lost 5 bases and 3 bases, there was a span of 17 bases. Germline lookup yields CDR1 PRHDT and CDR2 FYEKMQ (reference sequence).

With respect to this clone: Other DNA sequences from this sample encode an identical CDR3 as well. The chain is built from TRBV7-3 and TRBJ2-7; D not certain. Germline V gene data show CDR1 as SGHTA and CDR2 as FQGTGA. The CDR3 runs 13 residues. V was cut by 1 base and J by 4 bases, with 8 bases left in between. The CDR3 bases are TGTGCCAGCAGCTTAAATCTCGGGTACGAGCAGTACTTC. Translating gives CASSLNLGYEQYF.

On this clone itself: This specimen includes other DNA sequences encoding the same CDR3. V usage is TRBV6-5 and J usage is TRBJ2-2; D might be TRBD1 or TRBD2, each matching 5 bases. Germline V gene lookup returns CDR1 MNHEY and CDR2 SVGAGI. This CDR3 region has 14 residues. The V and J ends lost 2 bases and 6 bases respectively, with 10 bases between them. The CDR3 bases are TGTGCCAGCAGTTACGGGACGTCAGCCGGGGAGCTGTTTTTT. Encoded protein: CASSYGTSAGELFF.

The chain uses TRBV9 and TRBJ1-2; D uncertain. The germline CDR1 and CDR2 sequences are SGDLS and YYNGEE. The CDR3 length is 12 residues. Trimming left V 3 bases short and J 8 bases short, with 11 bases between. The CDR3, as DNA: TGTGCCAGCAGCGGGGAGGTTGGCGGCTACACCTTC. Amino acid sequence: CASSGEVGGYTF.

The chain uses TRBV28 and TRBJ1-1; D not resolved. The germline gives CDR1 MDHEN, CDR2 SYDVKM. V gave up 5 bases and J gave up 3 bases, with 10 bases separating them. This CDR3 region has 13 residues. CDR3 protein: CASSPTEDTEAFF. The CDR3 bases are TGTGCCAGCAGTCCCACCGAAGACACTGAAGCTTTCTTT.

The chain combines TRBV27 with TRBJ2-1; the D gene is possibly TRBD2 (5 bases). The germline V and J ends were trimmed by 10 bases and 8 bases, with 15 bases remaining between them. The CDR3 is 12 amino acids. CDR1 is MNHEY and CDR2 is SMNVEV in the germline V gene (reference sequence). The CDR3 spells CATSLWGDEQFF. The CDR3 DNA follows: TGTGCCACCTCCTTATGGGGAGATGAGCAGTTCTTC.